This T cell receptor beta chain was found in a study of T cells of healthy individuals. TCRdb re-called the 5' RACE reads through MiXCR, storing one row per CDR3 protein. The sample holds approximately 89,000 distinct CDR3 sequences, roughly 5.1% seen once. Many counts were recorded for this clonotype. This TCR was recovered from a female donor in good health.

The CDR3 DNA sequence: TGTGCCAGCAATGATAGAGCGGGAGGGGGGACCCAGTACTTC. As protein: CASNDRAGGGTQYF. This chain links TRBV27 with TRBJ2-5; 10 bases are a match to TRBD2. CDR1 MNHEY and CDR2 SMNVEV come from the germline V gene (reference sequence). CDR3 length: 14 residues. V was pared by 7 bases and J by 7 bases, with 9 bases of the junction left unmatched.